The subject of this entry is one T cell receptor (beta chain). These data belong to a study of blood T cell repertoires in COVID-19. The overall study: Acute-phase and convalescent COVID-19 samples originated in the United States, Italy and Spain. PBMCs, B-cell-depleted T cells, or T cells provided the cDNA or gDNA that made up the material.

J lost 4 bases, V lost 3 bases, and 8 bases had no gene match. This CDR3 contains 15 residues. Germline assignment: CDR1 SGHKS and CDR2 YYEKEE (reference sequence). Profiled with immunoSEQ multiplex PCR; TCRdb holds only in-frame clones, not every one. The sample contains about 190,000 clones, less than 85% of which appear only once. This TCR was sampled from a woman in her fifties or sixties with acute or convalescent COVID-19. Material: peripheral blood. J is TRBJ2-3 and V is TRBV5-5; 7 nucleotides align to TRBD1. CDR3 DNA sequence: TGTGCCAGCAGCTCCCCTTGGGACAGCGCAGATACGCAGTATTTT. It encodes CASSSPWDSADTQYF.